Listed below are T cell receptor beta chains from one sample, sequenced in a study of T cells after yellow fever vaccination. TCRdb redid the calling of the 5' RACE reads with MiXCR, one entry per CDR3 protein. The table records 450,000 to 600,000 distinct CDR3 sequences, about 14% of them present only once. The material sequenced was PBMCs, taken on the day of the yellow fever booster vaccination. These receptors all come from a man aged 25-40 years who received the YFV17D yellow fever vaccine. The CDR3 runs from the conserved cysteine through the conserved F or W. The D gene is left open where the match is weak. Clone size appears in some rows only: once, few, many, or a class for an expanded clone.

>.|TRBJ2-7|.|TRBV20-1
TGCAGTGCCCGACCTCGGGGGTCCTACGAGCAGTACTTC
CSARPRGSYEQYF
>TRBD1|TRBJ1-2|.|TRBV2
TGTGCCAGCAGTACCCGGGACAGGGGCCCCTATGGCTACACCTTC
CASSTRDRGPYGYTF
>.|TRBJ2-7|few|TRBV2
TGTGCCAGCAGTAGACGCACCGGGACAAGGAGCTCCTACGAGCAGTACTTC
CASSRRTGTRSSYEQYF
>TRBD1|TRBJ2-7|few|TRBV11-3
TGTGCCAGCAGCAAATCCGGACAGGACTACGAGCAGTACTTC
CASSKSGQDYEQYF
>TRBD1|TRBJ2-7|.|TRBV4-3
TGCACCAGCGGTACAGGGGTAGGAGAGCAGTACTTC
CTSGTGVGEQYF
>.|TRBJ2-1|many|TRBV7-2
TGTGCCAGCAGCTCTAGGGACATCCGCTACAATGAGCAGTTCTTC
CASSSRDIRYNEQFF
>TRBD2|TRBJ2-2|.|TRBV5-4
TGTGCCAGCAGCTTGGCCGGCGGGAGGGCGGGCACCGGGGAGCTGTTTTTT
CASSLAGGRAGTGELFF
>TRBD1|TRBJ2-7|.|TRBV6-2/TRBV6-3
TGTGCCAGCAATACCGGGACAGGATCCTACGAGCAGTACTTC
CASNTGTGSYEQYF
>.|TRBJ1-5|.|TRBV20-1
TGCAGTGCTAGAGATATTGGGCAGGGCGGACAGCCCCAGCATTTT
CSARDIGQGGQPQHF
>.|TRBJ2-2|.|TRBV28
TGTGCCAGCAGTTTAATCGTGGGGGGCGTAGACACCGGGGAGCTGTTTTTT
CASSLIVGGVDTGELFF
>TRBD1|TRBJ2-3|few|TRBV7-9
TGTGCCAGCAGCACTCGACAGGGTGTATGGCGGACAGATACGCAGTATTTT
CASSTRQGVWRTDTQYF
>.|TRBJ2-1|few|TRBV20-1
TGCAGTGCCGCAGGGGTACTTAACAATGAGCAGTTCTTC
CSAAGVLNNEQFF
>.|TRBJ2-1|.|TRBV10-3
TGTGCCATCAGCAGCCGGGACTATGAGCAGTTCTTC
CAISSRDYEQFF
>.|TRBJ1-1|.|TRBV14
TGTGCCAGCCAGGGTTCGGGGTGGAACACTGAAGCTTTCTTT
CASQGSGWNTEAFF
>TRBD1|TRBJ1-6|.|TRBV25-1
TGTGCCAGCAGTGAATCCAACAGGGGTAATTCACCCCTCCACTTT
CASSESNRGNSPLHF
>.|TRBJ2-1|.|TRBV6-5
TGTGCCAGCGAAACGCGGGGCGCCGCCTACAATGAGCAGTTCTTC
CASETRGAAYNEQFF
>TRBD2|TRBJ2-7|many|TRBV5-1
TGCGCCAGCAGCTTGGCAGCGGGAGAGGGCGAGCAGTACTTC
CASSLAAGEGEQYF
>.|TRBJ1-4|few|TRBV5-1
TGCGCCAGCAGCTCATTCCGGGACGGGCCCGAAAAACTGTTTTTT
CASSSFRDGPEKLFF
>.|TRBJ2-1|few|TRBV20-1
TGCAGTGCTAGTGGCGGCGGGGCGGAGGGCAATGAGCAGTTCTTC
CSASGGGAEGNEQFF
>.|TRBJ1-5|few|TRBV20-1
TGCAGTGCTATGGAACGGTTAGGTCAGCCCCAGCATTTT
CSAMERLGQPQHF
>.|TRBJ2-1|.|TRBV5-1
TGCGCCAGCAGCTTGTTGAGGGGAATGGGGAATGAGCAGTTCTTC
CASSLLRGMGNEQFF
>.|TRBJ2-3|few|TRBV20-1
TGCAGTGCCACGGACCCGTCAGATACGCAGTATTTT
CSATDPSDTQYF
>.|TRBJ2-3|many|TRBV29-1
TGCAGCGTGCAAATCGAAGCAGGGGATACGCAGTATTTT
CSVQIEAGDTQYF
>.|TRBJ2-4|few|TRBV2
TGTGCCAGCAGTGACAGGGCCGCCAAAAACATTCAGTACTTC
CASSDRAAKNIQYF
>.|TRBJ2-3|few|TRBV2
TGTGCCAGCAGTGAAAGAGGGAGCCCAGATACGCAGTATTTT
CASSERGSPDTQYF
>.|TRBJ2-1|.|TRBV7-8
TGTGCCAGCAGGGCCCGAGGGGTTTTCTACAATGAGCAGTTCTTC
CASRARGVFYNEQFF